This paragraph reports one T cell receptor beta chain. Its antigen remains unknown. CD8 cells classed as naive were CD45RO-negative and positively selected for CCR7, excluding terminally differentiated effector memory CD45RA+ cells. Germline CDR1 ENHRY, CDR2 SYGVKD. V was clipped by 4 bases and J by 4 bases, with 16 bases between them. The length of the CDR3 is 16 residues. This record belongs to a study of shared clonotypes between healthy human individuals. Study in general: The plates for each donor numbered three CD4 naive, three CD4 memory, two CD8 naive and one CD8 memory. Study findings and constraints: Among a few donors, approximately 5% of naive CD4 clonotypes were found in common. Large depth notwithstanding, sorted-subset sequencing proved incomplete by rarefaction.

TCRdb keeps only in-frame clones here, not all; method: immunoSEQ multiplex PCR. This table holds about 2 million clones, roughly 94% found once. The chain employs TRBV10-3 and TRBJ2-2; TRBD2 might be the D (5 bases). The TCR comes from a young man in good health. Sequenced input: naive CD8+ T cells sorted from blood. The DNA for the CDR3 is TGTGCCATCAGTGGACCTCTAGTGGGAGTCACCGGGGAGCTGTTTTTT. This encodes CAISGPLVGVTGELFF.